This T cell receptor (beta chain) was recorded in a study of blood T cell repertoires in COVID-19 (dated by TCRdb to between 2020 and 2021). For the wider study: Samples covering the acute and convalescent phases of COVID-19 were provided by collaborators in the United States, Italy and Spain. The prospective study material was composed of cDNA or gDNA derived from T cells, B-cell-depleted T cells, or PBMCs. Deeply sampled blood TCRbeta repertoires from subjects exposed to, actively infected with, or recovered from COVID-19 were included in the dataset. The repertoires were made available in a free public database intended to serve as a resource for research on the immune response to SARS-CoV-2. The samples were drawn from two sources: the first 160 participants of the ongoing ImmuneRACE study, and over 950 subjects contributed by 6 global collaborators. Sample metadata almost always included a de-identified subject ID, COVID-19 status, age in years and sex. Where available, HLA class I and class II types were taken from metadata supplied by the sample provider and were not determined by assay-based typing. Points the paper makes about the study in general: The amount of clinical and demographic metadata varied by source and participant and was provided uncurated.

TCRbeta CDR3 regions were amplified from genomic DNA using the immunoSEQ Assay, a bias-controlled multiplex PCR. On the study's bioinformatics: The number of nucleated cells in each sample was estimated by amplification of reference gene primers within the assay. To quantify the absolute abundance of each unique TCRbeta CDR3 rearrangement, sequence reads were collapsed and filtered. Productive Simpson clonality was computed per sample as the square root of Simpson's diversity index over productive rearrangements. TCRdb obtained this table from immuneACCESS and retained in-frame rearrangements with V and J assigned. These tables miss some clones; where compared with another copy, unresolved V genes account for less than half of the shortfall, and the remainder is unexplained. V, J and clone size reflect that table, while D and trimming were determined from the DNA. Across this sample there are around 54,000 clones, with about nine tenths seen only once. The ten top clones hold just under 8.5% of the sample.

Collaborating institutions collected whole blood in K2EDTA tubes following their own protocols. For TCRbeta analysis, collaborators shipped samples as frozen whole blood, isolated PBMCs, or DNA extracted from either of those sample types. The CDR3, cysteine through phenylalanine, is 14 amino acids long. Kept here is only the CDR3 DNA, which spans 42 bases and is read in frame from base 1. V and J are truncated by 4 bases and 0 bases respectively, leaving an intervening sequence of 9 bases. CDR1 and CDR2 were assigned from the germline V gene as MNHEY and SVGEGT. This clone came up once. Its antigen target is currently unknown. The input lacks base qualities; no much larger clone sits a single base away.

Sequencing was carried out using peripheral blood. This TCR was recovered from a woman aged 40-49 years with active COVID-19. The sequence is built from TRBV6-2 or TRBV6-3 and TRBJ1-1, and TRBD1 may be the D gene, going by 6 matching bases. The sequenced DNA is TGTGCCAGCAGTTCGGGACACCTGAACACTGAAGCTTTCTTT. Its translation is CASSSGHLNTEAFF.